A single sample gave rise to the 30 T cell receptor beta chains below, sequenced in a study of blood T cell repertoires in COVID-19 (dated by TCRdb to the early 2020s). Receptor libraries were prepared by the immunoSEQ multiplex PCR assay. The table comes from immuneACCESS by way of TCRdb, which keeps in-frame sequences with V and J called. Part of the clones is missing from these tables; in studies checked, under half for an unresolved V gene and the rest for unknown reasons. The sample profile shows some 330,000 clones; about 92% of them were found once. Around a sixth of the sample is in the top ten clones. Sequencing was carried out using PBMCs or T cells enriched from blood (not recorded which). The source is a woman in her 30s who had recovered from COVID-19.

The gene calls are TRBV7-2 and TRBJ2-1, with 8 bases identical to TRBD2. CDR1 is SGHTA, CDR2 FQGNSA, per germline. With 6 bases clipped from V and 3 bases from J, the junction kept 7 bases outside the gene matches. The CDR3 runs to 15 residues. CDR3 in amino acids: CASRPPGTSYNEQFF. As DNA, the CDR3 is TGTGCCAGCAGGCCTCCCGGGACTAGCTACAATGAGCAGTTCTTC.

This rearrangement joins TRBV2 to TRBJ1-5; 10 nucleotides line up with TRBD1. CDR3 length equals 15 residues. Per the germline V gene, CDR1 is SNHLY and CDR2 is FYNNEI. The V gene end was trimmed by 2 bases and the J gene end by 7 bases; junction bases not matched to a gene: 5. The chain's CDR3 is CASSERTGGDQPQHF. As DNA, the CDR3 is TGTGCCAGCAGTGAAAGGACAGGGGGGGACCAGCCCCAGCATTTT. The full variable domain, in which reference TRBV2 and TRBJ1-5 provide the parts outside the CDR3, is EPEVTQTPSHQVTQMGQEVILRCVPISNHLYFYWYRQILGQKVEFLVSFYNNEISEKSEIFDDQFSVERPDGSNFTLKIRSTKLEDSAMYFCASSERTGGDQPQHFGDGTRLSIL.

The V call is TRBV15, the J call TRBJ2-7, with D perhaps matching TRBD2 (5 bases). CDR3 length: 16 amino acids. Germline values: CDR1 LNHNV, CDR2 YYDKDF (reference sequence). V lost 5 bases and J lost 6, with 23 bases in between. The CDR3 DNA reads as TGTGCCACCAGCCAGACCGCGAGCGGATTACGGAGCGAGCAGTACTTC. Amino acids: CATSQTASGLRSEQYF.

Concerning this clone itself: This sample also contains other DNA sequences that code for the same CDR3. Written as DNA, the CDR3 is TGTGCCAGCTCACCCGACAGGAATCAGCCCCAGCATTTT. Translated, it gives CASSPDRNQPQHF. This sequence joins TRBV18 and TRBJ1-5; D is perhaps TRBD1 (6 bases). The V gene lost 3 bases and the J gene lost 4 bases, with 7 bases spanning the gap. The CDR3 is 13 amino acids. CDR1 and CDR2 (germline): KGHSH, LQKENI.

V and J are TRBV7-3 and TRBJ2-1; TRBD1 matches 8 bases. Germline values: CDR1 SGHTA, CDR2 FQGTGA. V trimming: 4 bases; J trimming: 5 bases; junction bases outside the gene matches: 4. The CDR3 has 14 amino acids. DNA for the CDR3: TGTGCCAGCAGCTCCAGGGGGCGGGACAATGAGCAGTTCTTC. Residues: CASSSRGRDNEQFF.

The J gene is TRBJ1-4, the V gene TRBV6-7; 8 nucleotides align to TRBD1. TRBV6-7 is given ORF status, its function remaining uncertain. This CDR3 is built from 15 residues. After removal of 2 bases from V and 10 bases from J, the junction contained 9 bases not matched to a gene. The CDR3: CASSYREQGEGKLFF. The DNA for the CDR3 is TGTGCCAGCAGTTACAGGGAACAGGGGGAAGGAAAACTGTTTTTT.

The chain has TRBV14 and TRBJ1-6; D call uncertain. Germline loops: CDR1 SGHDN, CDR2 FVKESK. The CDR3 covers 13 residues. V lost 3 bases to trimming and J lost 10 bases, with 10 bases between them. Here the CDR3 reads CASSQEIGSPLHF. CDR3 DNA sequence: TGTGCCAGCAGCCAGGAGATTGGGTCACCCCTCCACTTT.

This CDR3 reads CATSATPAGGLENTEAFF. CDR3 nucleotides: TGTGCCACCAGTGCCACTCCTGCGGGGGGTTTGGAGAACACTGAAGCTTTCTTT. This chain links TRBV24-1 with TRBJ1-1, with D possibly matching TRBD1 (5 bases). Trimming took off 5 bases at V and 1 base at J, with 22 bases between the two ends. The germline gives CDR1 KGHDR, CDR2 SFDVKD. This CDR3 region has 18 residues.

The chain has TRBV7-9 and TRBJ2-7; maybe TRBD2 (5 bases). The V and J ends lost 2 bases and 5 bases respectively, with 19 bases between them. CDR3 length equals 16 residues. The V gene's germline CDR1 is SEHNR and CDR2 FQNEAQ (reference sequence). The CDR3 nucleotides are TGTGCCAGCAGCTTAAAGGAGAGCAGGACTCTCGACGAGCAGTACTTC. It yields the protein CASSLKESRTLDEQYF.

This CDR3 is CATDRRGGTEAFF. CDR3 DNA sequence: TGTGCCACCGACAGGCGAGGGGGCACTGAAGCTTTCTTT. This chain uses TRBV13 with TRBJ1-1; tentative D call: TRBD1 (6 bases). V was pared by 10 bases and J by 4 bases, with 16 bases between. The CDR3 contains 13 residues. From germline, CDR1 is PRHDT and CDR2 FYEKMQ (reference sequence). Together with reference TRBV13 and TRBJ1-1, the CDR3 gives the full variable domain: AAGVIQSPRHLIKEKRETATLKCYPIPRHDTVYWYQQGPGQDPQFLISFYEKMQSDKGSIPDRFSAQQFSDYHSELNMSSLELGDSALYFCATDRRGGTEAFFGQGTRLTVV.

The genes are TRBV29-1 and TRBJ1-2; D call uncertain. Germline CDR1 and CDR2: SQVTM and ANQGSEA. This CDR3 region has 13 residues. Trimming removed 7 bases from V and 4 bases from J, with 16 bases in between. The CDR3, as DNA: TGCAGCGGCGACGGCGGCGAGGCCTATGGCTACACCTTC. As protein: CSGDGGEAYGYTF. Full variable domain (missing parts from reference TRBV29-1 and TRBJ1-2): SAVISQKPSRDICQRGTSLTIQCQVDSQVTMMFWYRQQPGQSLTLIATANQGSEATYESGFVIDKFPISRPNLTFSTLTVSNMSPEDSSIYLCSGDGGEAYGYTFGSGTRLTVV.

V and J are TRBV19 and TRBJ1-5; no clear D. The CDR3 extends over 14 amino acids. Deletions cut 7 bases from V and 5 bases from J, with 15 bases between. CDR1 is LNHDA, CDR2 SQIVND, per germline (reference sequence). The CDR3 DNA sequence: TGTGCCAGTAACCCCGGGAGGACTTATCAGCCCCAGCATTTT. Translated: CASNPGRTYQPQHF.

The chain links TRBV9 to TRBJ2-7; D is possibly TRBD1 (5 bases). Germline assignment: CDR1 SGDLS and CDR2 YYNGEE. Trimming shortened V by 2 bases and J by 3 bases, and 9 bases separated the two germline ends. The CDR3 runs to 13 residues. The chain's CDR3 is CASSVNGHYEQYF. In DNA form, the CDR3 reads TGTGCCAGCAGCGTGAACGGACACTACGAGCAGTACTTC.

The gene calls are TRBV28 and TRBJ1-2; possible D gene TRBD1, 5 bases. Looked up from germline, CDR1 is MDHEN and CDR2 is SYDVKM. The CDR3 consists of 11 residues. Trimming shortened V by 6 bases and J by 5 bases, and 7 bases separated the two germline ends. The CDR3 loop reads CASRTEYGYTF. The CDR3 DNA is TGTGCCAGCAGGACAGAGTATGGCTACACCTTC.

This chain links TRBV7-2 with TRBJ2-3; 16 bases are a match to TRBD2. Germline CDR1 is SGHTA and CDR2 is FQGNSA. V gave up 1 base and J gave up 5 bases; unmatched junction bases: 9. This CDR3 spans 19 amino acids. This chain's CDR3 is CASSLGGLAGGYGGDTQYF. CDR3 in DNA: TGTGCCAGCAGCTTAGGGGGACTAGCGGGAGGGTATGGAGGAGATACGCAGTATTTT. The full variable domain, completed using reference TRBV7-2 and TRBJ2-3, is GAGVSQSPSNKVTEKGKDVELRCDPISGHTALYWYRQSLGQGLEFLIYFQGNSAPDKSGLPSDRFSAERTGGSVSTLTIQRTQQEDSAVYLCASSLGGLAGGYGGDTQYFGPGTRLTVL.

This clone was seen a handful of times. The CDR3 nucleotides are TGTGCCAGCAGCTTAGTAGGGGGAAACGAGCAGTACTTC. Protein sequence: CASSLVGGNEQYF. V and J are TRBV7-6 and TRBJ2-7; D is possibly TRBD1 (6 bases). Between the trimmed V and J ends, which lost 1 base and 5 bases, there was a span of 9 bases. From germline, CDR1 is SGHVS and CDR2 FNYEAQ. The CDR3 loop spans 13 amino acids. Looking up the rest from reference TRBV7-6 and TRBJ2-7 gives the full variable domain: GAGVSQSPRYKVTKRGQDVALRCDPISGHVSLYWYRQALGQGPEFLTYFNYEAQQDKSGLPNDRFSAERPEGSISTLTIQRTEQRDSAMYRCASSLVGGNEQYFGPGTRLTVT.

V gene TRBV4-1 combines with J gene TRBJ1-2, with D maybe TRBD1 (5 bases). The CDR3 is 14 residues long. CDR1 and CDR2 (germline): MGHRA, YSYEKL. Trimming removed 3 bases at V and 1 base at J, with 9 bases between. The CDR3 region is CASSQGPHNYGYTF. CDR3 nucleotides: TGCGCCAGCAGCCAGGGGCCGCATAACTATGGCTACACCTTC.

V usage is TRBV5-1 and J usage is TRBJ1-5, with TRBD1 identical over 11 bases. The CDR3 covers 18 residues. Germline V gene data show CDR1 as SGHRS and CDR2 as YFSETQ. V shed 0 bases and J 7 bases; nucleotides not matched to a gene: 12. CDR3 region: CASSLVPLGQGAGQPQHF. The CDR3 DNA follows: TGCGCCAGCAGCTTGGTCCCCCTTGGACAGGGGGCGGGGCAGCCCCAGCATTTT. The full variable domain, rest sourced from reference TRBV5-1 and TRBJ1-5, is KAGVTQTPRYLIKTRGQQVTLSCSPISGHRSVSWYQQTPGQGLQFLFEYFSETQRNKGNFPGRFSGRQFSNSRSEMNVSTLELGDSALYLCASSLVPLGQGAGQPQHFGDGTRLSIL.

This clone was counted once. The chain combines TRBV28 with TRBJ2-1, with TRBD2 as a possible D gene (6 bases). The V gene lost 8 bases and the J gene lost 0 bases, with 8 bases spanning the gap. CDR1 MDHEN and CDR2 SYDVKM come from the germline V gene. The CDR3 length is 13 residues. CDR3 nucleotide sequence: TGTGCCAGCGGAGCGGGCTCCTACAATGAGCAGTTCTTC. Translating it yields CASGAGSYNEQFF.

V is TRBV3-1 (or the pseudogene TRBV3-2) and J is TRBJ1-3, with D perhaps TRBD1 (6 bases). The germline V and J ends were trimmed by 4 bases and 4 bases, with 11 bases remaining between them. Germline assignment: CDR1 LGHDT and CDR2 YNNKEL (reference sequence). The CDR3 consists of 14 residues. The CDR3, as DNA: TGTGCCAGCAGCCGGGCAGGGACAGGAAACACCATATATTTT. As protein: CASSRAGTGNTIYF.

The CDR3 region is CASSYEWDREAFF. CDR3 nucleotides: TGTGCCAGCAGTTACGAATGGGACAGGGAAGCTTTCTTT. This sequence joins TRBV6-2 or TRBV6-3 and TRBJ1-1, with TRBD1 matching over 8 bases. J gave up 8 bases and V 2 bases, and 4 bases lay outside the gene matches. CDR1 and CDR2 (germline): MNHEY, SVGEGT. The CDR3 consists of 13 residues.

The chain has TRBV28 and TRBJ1-5; 7 positions agree with TRBD1. CDR3 length: 14 amino acids. Germline lookup yields CDR1 MDHEN and CDR2 SYDVKM. Trimming cost V 6 bases and J 6 bases; bases outside gene matches: 8. CDR3 sequence (DNA): TGTGCCAGCAGCCTGACAGGGTTTGGTCAGCCCCAGCATTTT. Protein product: CASSLTGFGQPQHF.

The V and J genes are TRBV18 and TRBJ1-1; D may be TRBD1 (6 bases). Per germline, CDR1 KGHSH and CDR2 LQKENI. V lost 3 bases and J 3 bases, leaving 11 bases between the germline ends. CDR3 length: 14 amino acids. In DNA, the CDR3 is TGTGCCAGCTCACCGGGACAAGAGGACACTGAAGCTTTCTTT. Amino acids: CASSPGQEDTEAFF. Together with reference TRBV18 and TRBJ1-1, the CDR3 gives the full variable domain: NAGVMQNPRHLVRRRGQEARLRCSPMKGHSHVYWYRQLPEEGLKFMVYLQKENIIDESGMPKERFSAEFPKEGPSILRIQQVVRGDSAAYFCASSPGQEDTEAFFGQGTRLTVV.

Turning to this clone: The junction departs from the called germline gene at one end, perhaps through a read error. CDR3 protein: CASRGGGEPYGYTF. The DNA of the CDR3 is TGCGCCTCCCGCGGCGGGGGAGAACCCTATGGCTACACCTTC. The chain combines TRBV7-2 with TRBJ1-2, with D maybe TRBD1 (5 bases). The CDR3 sequence is 14 residues long. Germline V gives CDR1 SGHTA, CDR2 FQGNSA.

This clone was picked up one time. The rearrangement links TRBV6-6 to TRBJ2-6, with D possibly TRBD1 on 5 matching bases. V was trimmed by 7 bases and J by 2 bases, leaving 15 bases between them. The germline CDR1 and CDR2 sequences are MNHNY and SVGAGI (reference sequence). This CDR3 comprises 16 residues. CDR3 amino acids: CASTTLDSAGANVLTF. CDR3 nucleotide sequence: TGTGCCAGCACTACCCTTGACAGCGCTGGGGCCAACGTCCTGACTTTC.

This clone was counted a few times. In the same sample, other DNA sequences code for this CDR3. This chain links TRBV6-2 or TRBV6-3 with TRBJ2-2, with D hard to call. Germline-derived CDR1 and CDR2 are MNHEY and SVGEGT. This CDR3 region has 13 residues. Trimming pared 0 bases from V and 5 bases from J, leaving 4 bases between. As DNA, the CDR3 is TGTGCCAGCAGTTACTCGCGGACCGGGGAGCTGTTTTTT. It is translated as CASSYSRTGELFF.

The chain couples TRBV7-2 to TRBJ2-3; D ambiguous. Germline CDR1 SGHTA, CDR2 FQGNSA. The CDR3 covers 14 residues. With 2 bases removed from V and 3 bases from J, the gap between germline ends came to 9 bases. The CDR3 region is CASSLLPSTDTQYF. CDR3 coding DNA: TGTGCCAGCAGCTTACTTCCTTCTACAGATACGCAGTATTTT.

V is TRBV6-5 and J is TRBJ1-3; 7 bases agree with TRBD1. The CDR3 totals 15 residues. CDR1 and CDR2 from the germline V gene are MNHEY and SVGAGI. Trimming removed 6 bases from V and 3 bases from J; junction bases left unmatched: 8. The CDR3 sequence: CASRLQGEFGNTIYF. The CDR3 DNA follows: TGTGCCAGCAGGCTTCAGGGGGAGTTTGGAAACACCATATATTTT.

This chain uses TRBV18 with TRBJ1-5; D unresolved. From germline, CDR1 is KGHSH and CDR2 LQKENI. The CDR3 covers 13 residues. Trimming removed 5 bases from V and 3 bases from J, with 8 bases in between. DNA for the CDR3: TGTGCCAGCTCAGAAACCTACAATCAGCCCCAGCATTTT. Protein product: CASSETYNQPQHF.

This sequence joins TRBV30 and TRBJ1-5, with D hard to call. V lost 1 base and J lost 0, with 7 bases in between. CDR3 length: 14 amino acids. Germline-derived CDR1 and CDR2 are GTSNPN and SVGIG (reference sequence). The CDR3 bases are TGTGCCTGGAGTGACAGTCATAGCAATCAGCCCCAGCATTTT. Its translation is CAWSDSHSNQPQHF. The whole variable domain, remainder taken from reference TRBV30 and TRBJ1-5, is SQTIHQWPATLVQPVGSPLSLECTVEGTSNPNLYWYRQAAGRGLQLLFYSVGIGQISSEVPQNLSASRPQDRQFILSSKKLLLSDSGFYLCAWSDSHSNQPQHFGDGTRLSIL.